Each of the 7 T cell receptor beta chains below was sequenced from the same sample in a study of PD-1 blockade in classical Hodgkin lymphoma. Assay used: immunoSEQ multiplex PCR; TCRdb lists only in-frame clones, some missing. This table holds 15,000 to 17,000 clones, 86% found once. The time point here: newly diagnosed, previously untreated cHL patient sample. Purification of CD4+ T cells from thawed PBMCs was performed via magnetic negative selection. Sequences were obtained from CD4+ T cells from blood. The receptors here all came from a human donor with classical Hodgkin lymphoma.

The genes are TRBV15 and TRBJ2-5; TRBD2 might be the D (5 bases). There are 16 residues in the CDR3. Germline CDR1 and CDR2: LNHNV and YYDKDF (reference sequence). Deletions cut 6 bases from V and 4 bases from J, with 21 bases between. As DNA, the CDR3 is TGTGCCACCAGGCAAGACCTAGCTGGAGATCTAGAGACCCAGTACTTC. This codes for CATRQDLAGDLETQYF.

This chain connects TRBV6-5 to TRBJ2-7; 9 bases are a match to TRBD1. CDR3 length: 15 residues. Germline CDR1 is MNHEY and CDR2 is SVGAGI. The junction had 11 bases not matched to a gene; V was cut back by 6 bases and J by 5 bases. Written as DNA, the CDR3 is TGTGCCAGCAGGTCAACAGGGGGCATAGGAAACGAGCAGTACTTC. As protein: CASRSTGGIGNEQYF.

The J gene is TRBJ1-1, the V gene TRBV9; D is unresolved. Trimming cost V 2 bases and J 5 bases, with 10 bases left between them. The CDR3 loop spans 13 amino acids. Germline V lookup: CDR1 SGDLS, CDR2 YYNGEE. The CDR3 region is CASSVSGNTEAFF. CDR3 nucleotide sequence: TGTGCCAGCAGCGTTTCCGGGAATACTGAAGCTTTCTTT.

The chain has TRBV9 and TRBJ1-3, with D unresolved. V shed 4 bases and J shed 0 bases, with 8 bases lying between them. Looked up from germline, CDR1 is SGDLS and CDR2 is YYNGEE. The CDR3 covers 14 residues. The CDR3 spells CASSLGHSGNTIYF. The CDR3 bases are TGTGCCAGCAGCCTAGGTCACTCTGGAAACACCATATATTTT.

V is TRBV6-1 and J is TRBJ1-1, with unresolved D. Germline values: CDR1 MNHNS, CDR2 SASEGT. CDR3 length: 13 residues. The V and J ends lost 0 bases and 5 bases respectively, with 7 bases between them. This chain's CDR3 is CASSEAGRTEAFF. The DNA for the CDR3 is TGTGCCAGCAGTGAAGCAGGGCGTACTGAAGCTTTCTTT.

The chain is built from TRBV30 and TRBJ2-4; 10 bases fit TRBD1. With 5 bases clipped from V and 6 bases from J, the junction kept 7 bases outside the gene matches. From germline, CDR1 is GTSNPN and CDR2 SVGIG (reference sequence). The CDR3 is 14 amino acids. In nucleotides, the CDR3 is TGTGCCTGGGCAACCGGGACAGGGGTAAACATTCAGTACTTC. Amino acid sequence: CAWATGTGVNIQYF.

The chain uses TRBV30 and TRBJ2-7; no firm D call. Germline-derived CDR1 and CDR2 are GTSNPN and SVGIG (reference sequence). V was shortened by 2 bases and J by 3 bases, with 11 bases between the two germline ends. The CDR3 runs to 13 residues. The CDR3 DNA is TGTGCCTGGAGTTCTGGGTTTCGCTACGAGCAGTACTTC. Amino acid sequence: CAWSSGFRYEQYF.